Below, 6 T cell receptor beta chains from the same sample are listed, as sequenced in a study of response to subunit inactivated influenza vaccine. TCRdb ran MiXCR on the RT-PCR reads and lists one entry per CDR3 protein. The repertoire holds 180,000 or so distinct CDR3 sequences, over 9.5% seen once, with approximately 32% in the top ten. This same sample was also taken into another study, of T cells expressing NK-cell markers. That study adds: With UMIs, 5'RACE template switching was used to make TCR beta cDNA.

The sample consisted of CD8+ T cells sorted from PBMCs, taken roughly 12 days after vaccination. Receptor source: a man aged 45-65 years who received an inactivated influenza vaccine.

This clonotype showed up just a few times. J is TRBJ2-5 and V is TRBV12-3 or TRBV12-4, with 11 nucleotides matching TRBD2. V was pared by 3 bases and J by 3 bases, with 3 bases of the junction left unmatched. This CDR3 has 15 residues. This CDR3 reads CASSFELAGEETQYF. Written as DNA, the CDR3 is TGTGCCAGCAGTTTTGAACTAGCGGGAGAAGAGACCCAGTACTTC.

This clonotype has more than one count but fewer than ten. The chain has TRBV7-2 and TRBJ2-1; D remains ambiguous. CDR3 length: 17 residues. CDR1 is SGHTA, CDR2 FQGNSA, per germline. The ends were cut back, 2 bases at V and 4 bases at J, with 18 bases in the middle. The CDR3 DNA reads TGTGCCAGCAGCTTAATGGCCCGAGTGCTGCCTTACAATGAGCAGTTCTTC. Translation gives CASSLMARVLPYNEQFF.

This clonotype has just a few counts. V gene TRBV18 combines with J gene TRBJ2-7, with 8 bases identical to TRBD1. Germline assignment: CDR1 KGHSH and CDR2 LQKENI. The CDR3 has 14 residues. After removal of 5 bases from V and 6 bases from J, the junction contained 9 bases not matched to a gene. The CDR3 sequence is CASSDGQGMAEQYF. The CDR3 region has the DNA TGTGCCAGCTCAGACGGACAGGGTATGGCCGAGCAGTACTTC. The whole variable domain, remainder taken from reference TRBV18 and TRBJ2-7, is NAGVMQNPRHLVRRRGQEARLRCSPMKGHSHVYWYRQLPEEGLKFMVYLQKENIIDESGMPKERFSAEFPKEGPSILRIQQVVRGDSAAYFCASSDGQGMAEQYFGPGTRLTVT.

This clonotype was seen more than once but under ten times. The V gene is TRBV4-3, the J gene TRBJ2-7; 12 nucleotides line up with TRBD2. V lost 0 bases, J lost 1 base, and 10 bases stayed unmatched. The CDR3 spans 19 residues. Germline V lookup: CDR1 LGHNA, CDR2 YSLEER. Written as DNA, the CDR3 is TGCGCCAGCAGCCAAGATCCAGGAATCGGACTAGCGGGATCCTACGAGCAGTACTTC. It yields the protein CASSQDPGIGLAGSYEQYF.

V usage is TRBV27 and J usage is TRBJ2-3; D gene uncertain. V lost 0 bases and J 4 bases, leaving 17 bases between the germline ends. In germline, CDR1 is MNHEY, CDR2 SMNVEV (reference sequence). The CDR3 consists of 17 residues. DNA for the CDR3: TGTGCCAGCAGTTTATCCTCATGGGTCCACGGAGCAGATACGCAGTATTTT. Protein: CASSLSSWVHGADTQYF.

The chain couples TRBV4-3 to TRBJ2-4; a possible D gene is TRBD2 (6 bases). In germline, CDR1 is LGHNA, CDR2 YSLEER. The CDR3 has 16 amino acids. Between the trimmed V and J ends, which lost 4 bases and 3 bases, there was a span of 16 bases. In nucleotides, the CDR3 is TGCGCCAGCAGCCCCGGGTGGGGGAGGTACAAAAACATTCAGTACTTC. This gives the protein CASSPGWGRYKNIQYF.